Reported below is one T cell receptor beta chain. The antigen is unknown. Profiling relied on immunoSEQ multiplex PCR, and the TCRdb table lists in-frame clones only, not all of them. Here the sample spans over 100,000 clones, approximately 84% being singletons. These data are taken from a study of T cell responses to AZD1222 COVID-19 vaccine. General observations from the study: The CD4 TCRs associated with vaccination extended across spike and predominated at 160-218 and 743-854. Clonal diversity was possibly underestimated; the donors were predominantly white British and more often female. No repertoire was sampled before or during the peak T cell response, only after it.

This CDR3 is 16 amino acids long. Germline V gene data show CDR1 as SGHNT and CDR2 as YYREEE (reference sequence). V lost 0 bases and J lost 6; bases outside the gene matches: 8. The sequences come from peripheral blood, collected on day 0 of AZD1222 vaccination. The chain joins TRBV5-4 to TRBJ2-3, with TRBD2 identical over 9 bases. This sequence was found in an adult in good health. This CDR3 is CASSLGGGRARDTQYF. The CDR3, as DNA: TGTGCCAGCAGCTTGGGGGGCGGGAGGGCCAGGGATACGCAGTATTTT.